This paragraph covers one T cell receptor beta chain sequence. Its antigen remains unknown. This sample stems from a study of T cell repertoires in cytomegalovirus infection. About the study: Used in the study were CMV epitopes, some recently identified and HLA-C-restricted, others well-studied and HLA-B-restricted. General study results and limits: Ex vivo responses were dominated by HLA-C-restricted CMV-specific TCR beta clonotypes.

The CDR3 loop spans 16 amino acids. Germline loops: CDR1 LGHDT, CDR2 YNNKEL (reference sequence). V shed 1 base and J shed 8 bases, with 20 bases lying between them. TCRdb used MiXCR to reprocess the reads, holding one entry per CDR3 protein. The sample shows around 800,000 distinct CDR3 sequences, about 30% of them seen only once. The chain joins TRBV3-1 to TRBJ1-2; TRBD1 is a possible D gene (6 bases). The origin of this receptor is a human donor in good health (CMV status not recorded). Some clones in this sample may be carry-over from other donors' samples. The source was cultured CD8+ T cells from PBMCs, collected from culture after CMV antigen stimulation. The CDR3 region has the DNA TGTGCCAGCAGCCAAGTTGAGGGACACTCAGAAATCGGCTACACCTTC. It is translated as CASSQVEGHSEIGYTF.